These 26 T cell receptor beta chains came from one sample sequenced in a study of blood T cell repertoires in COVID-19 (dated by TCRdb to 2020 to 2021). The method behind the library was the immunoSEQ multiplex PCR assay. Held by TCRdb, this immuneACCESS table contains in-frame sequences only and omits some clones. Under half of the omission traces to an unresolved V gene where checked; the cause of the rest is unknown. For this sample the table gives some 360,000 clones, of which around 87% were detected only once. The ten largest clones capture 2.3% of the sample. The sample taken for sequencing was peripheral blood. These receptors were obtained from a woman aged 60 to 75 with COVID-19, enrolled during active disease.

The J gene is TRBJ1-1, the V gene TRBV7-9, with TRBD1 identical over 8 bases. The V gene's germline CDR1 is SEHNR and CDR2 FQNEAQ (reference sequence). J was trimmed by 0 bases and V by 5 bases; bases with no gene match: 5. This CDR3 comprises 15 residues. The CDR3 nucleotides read TGTGCCAGCAGCGCAAGACAGGGGTTGAACACTGAAGCTTTCTTT. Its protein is CASSARQGLNTEAFF.

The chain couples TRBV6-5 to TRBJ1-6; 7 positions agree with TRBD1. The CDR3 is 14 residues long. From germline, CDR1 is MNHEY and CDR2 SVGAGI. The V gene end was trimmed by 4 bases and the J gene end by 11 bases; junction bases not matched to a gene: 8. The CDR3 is CASSLRQGLPPLHF. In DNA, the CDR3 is TGTGCCAGCAGTTTACGACAGGGTTTGCCACCCCTCCACTTT.

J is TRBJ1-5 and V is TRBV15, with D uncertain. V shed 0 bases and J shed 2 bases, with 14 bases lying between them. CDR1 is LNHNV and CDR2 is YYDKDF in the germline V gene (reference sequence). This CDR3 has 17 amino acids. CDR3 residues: CATSRDTGFGGNQPQHF. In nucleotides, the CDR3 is TGTGCCACCAGCAGAGATACGGGGTTTGGGGGCAATCAGCCCCAGCATTTT.

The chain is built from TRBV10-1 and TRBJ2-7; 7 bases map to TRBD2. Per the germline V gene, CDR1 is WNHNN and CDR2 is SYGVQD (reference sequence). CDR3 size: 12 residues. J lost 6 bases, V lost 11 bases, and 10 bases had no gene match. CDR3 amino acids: CAGLTGRVEQYF. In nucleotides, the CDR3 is TGCGCCGGCTTAACGGGGAGGGTCGAGCAGTACTTC.

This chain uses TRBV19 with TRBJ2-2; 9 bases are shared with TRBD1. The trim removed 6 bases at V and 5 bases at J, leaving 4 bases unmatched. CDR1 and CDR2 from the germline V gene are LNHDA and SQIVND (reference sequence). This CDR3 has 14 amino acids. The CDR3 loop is CASRRQGVTGELFF. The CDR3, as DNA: TGTGCCAGTAGGCGACAGGGGGTAACCGGGGAGCTGTTTTTT. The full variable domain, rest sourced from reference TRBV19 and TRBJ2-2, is DGGITQSPKYLFRKEGQNVTLSCEQNLNHDAMYWYRQDPGQGLRLIYYSQIVNDFQKGDIAEGYSVSREKKESFPLTVTSAQKNPTAFYLCASRRQGVTGELFFGEGSRLTVL.

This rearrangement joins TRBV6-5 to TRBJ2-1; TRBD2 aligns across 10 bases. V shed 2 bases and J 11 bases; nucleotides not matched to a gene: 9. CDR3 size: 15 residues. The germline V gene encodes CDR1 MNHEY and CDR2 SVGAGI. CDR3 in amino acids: CASSYERGGPRKQFF. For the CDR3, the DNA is TGTGCCAGCAGTTACGAGCGGGGGGGCCCTAGGAAGCAGTTCTTC.

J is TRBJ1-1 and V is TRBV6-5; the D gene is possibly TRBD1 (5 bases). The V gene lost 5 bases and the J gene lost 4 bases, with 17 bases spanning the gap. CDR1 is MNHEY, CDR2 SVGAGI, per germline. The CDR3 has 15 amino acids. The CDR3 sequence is CASSLLREGSTEAFF. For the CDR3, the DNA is TGTGCCAGCAGTCTACTCCGGGAGGGGAGCACTGAAGCTTTCTTT.

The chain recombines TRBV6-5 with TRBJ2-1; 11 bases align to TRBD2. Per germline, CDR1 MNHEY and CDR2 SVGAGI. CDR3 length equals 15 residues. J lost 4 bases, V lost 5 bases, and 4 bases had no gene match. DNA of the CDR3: TGTGCCAGCAGTAGGACTAGCGGGCCTTACAATGAGCAGTTCTTC. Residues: CASSRTSGPYNEQFF.

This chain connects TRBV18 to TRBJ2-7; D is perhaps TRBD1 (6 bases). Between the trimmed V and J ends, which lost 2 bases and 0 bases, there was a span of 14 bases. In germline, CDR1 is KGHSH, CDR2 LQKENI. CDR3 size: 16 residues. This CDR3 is CASSPIRQEASYEQYF. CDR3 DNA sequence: TGTGCCAGCTCACCAATTCGACAGGAAGCCTCCTACGAGCAGTACTTC.

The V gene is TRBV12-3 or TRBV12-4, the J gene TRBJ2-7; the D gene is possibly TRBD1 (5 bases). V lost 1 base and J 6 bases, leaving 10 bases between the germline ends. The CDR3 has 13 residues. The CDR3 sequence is CASSLVDTAEQYF. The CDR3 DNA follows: TGTGCCAGCAGTTTAGTGGACACAGCCGAGCAGTACTTC.

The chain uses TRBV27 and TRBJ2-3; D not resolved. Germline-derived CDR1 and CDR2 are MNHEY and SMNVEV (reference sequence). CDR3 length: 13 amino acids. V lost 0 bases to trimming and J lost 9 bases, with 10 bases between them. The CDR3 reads CASSLSPGPTQYF. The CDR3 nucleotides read TGTGCCAGCAGTTTATCCCCAGGTCCCACGCAGTATTTT.

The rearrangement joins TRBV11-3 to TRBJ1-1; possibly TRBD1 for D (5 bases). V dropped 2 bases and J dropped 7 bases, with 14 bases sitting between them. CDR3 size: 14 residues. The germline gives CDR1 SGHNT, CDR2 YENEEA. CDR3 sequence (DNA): TGTGCCAGCAGCTTACGTTCAGGGTACGGTGAAGCTTTCTTT. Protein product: CASSLRSGYGEAFF. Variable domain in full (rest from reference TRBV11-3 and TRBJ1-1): EAGVVQSPRYKIIEKKQPVAFWCNPISGHNTLYWYLQNLGQGPELLIRYENEEAVDDSQLPKDRFSAERLKGVDSTLKIQPAELGDSAVYLCASSLRSGYGEAFFGQGTRLTVV.

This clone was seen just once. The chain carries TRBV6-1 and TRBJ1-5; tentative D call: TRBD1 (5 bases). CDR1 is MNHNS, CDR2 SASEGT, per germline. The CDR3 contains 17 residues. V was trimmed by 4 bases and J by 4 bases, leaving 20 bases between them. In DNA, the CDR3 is TGTGCCAGCAGTGTCCCCCGGGAGGGGATAGGTAATCAGCCCCAGCATTTT. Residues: CASSVPREGIGNQPQHF.

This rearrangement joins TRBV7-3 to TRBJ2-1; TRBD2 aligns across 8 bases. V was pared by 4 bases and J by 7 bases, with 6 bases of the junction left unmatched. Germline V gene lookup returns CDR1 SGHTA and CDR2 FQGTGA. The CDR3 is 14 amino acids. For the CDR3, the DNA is TGTGCCAGCAGCTCCCCGGGACTAGTAAATGAGCAGTTCTTC. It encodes CASSSPGLVNEQFF.

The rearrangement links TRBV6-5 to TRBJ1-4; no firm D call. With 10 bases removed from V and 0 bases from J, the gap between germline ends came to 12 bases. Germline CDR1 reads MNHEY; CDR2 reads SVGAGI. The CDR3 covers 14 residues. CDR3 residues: CATRREPTNEKLFF. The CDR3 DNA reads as TGTGCCACCCGGCGGGAGCCAACTAATGAAAAACTGTTTTTT.

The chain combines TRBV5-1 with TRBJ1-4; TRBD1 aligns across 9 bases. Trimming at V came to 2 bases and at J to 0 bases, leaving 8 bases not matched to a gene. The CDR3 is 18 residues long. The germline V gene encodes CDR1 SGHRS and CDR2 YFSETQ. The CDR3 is CASSFSGTGMATNEKLFF. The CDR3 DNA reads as TGCGCCAGCAGCTTTTCGGGGACAGGGATGGCAACTAATGAAAAACTGTTTTTT.

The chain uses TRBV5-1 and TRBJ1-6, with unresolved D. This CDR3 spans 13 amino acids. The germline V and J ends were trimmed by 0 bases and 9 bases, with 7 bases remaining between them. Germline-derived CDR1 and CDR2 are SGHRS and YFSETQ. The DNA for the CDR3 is TGCGCCAGCAGCTTGGCCGGGAGTTCACCCCTCCACTTT. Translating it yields CASSLAGSSPLHF.

The CDR3 is CAAGGSPEKLFF. The DNA of the CDR3 is TGTGCCGCAGGGGGCTCGCCGGAAAAACTGTTTTTT. V and J are TRBV6-5 and TRBJ1-4; 8 positions match TRBD1. V shed 11 bases, J shed 8 bases, and the junction held 7 bases outside the gene matches. The CDR3 is made up of 12 amino acids. Germline loops: CDR1 MNHEY, CDR2 SVGAGI.

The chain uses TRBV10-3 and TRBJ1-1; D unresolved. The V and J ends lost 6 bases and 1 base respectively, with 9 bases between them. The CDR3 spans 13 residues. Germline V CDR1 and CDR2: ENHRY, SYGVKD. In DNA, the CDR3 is TGTGCCATCAGCCCTACAGCGAACACTGAAGCTTTCTTT. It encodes CAISPTANTEAFF.

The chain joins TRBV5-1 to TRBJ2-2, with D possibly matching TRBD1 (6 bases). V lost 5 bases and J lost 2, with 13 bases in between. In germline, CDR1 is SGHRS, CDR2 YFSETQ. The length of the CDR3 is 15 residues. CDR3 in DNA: TGCGCCAGCAGGGTCGGACAGACCAACACCGGGGAGCTGTTTTTT. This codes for CASRVGQTNTGELFF.

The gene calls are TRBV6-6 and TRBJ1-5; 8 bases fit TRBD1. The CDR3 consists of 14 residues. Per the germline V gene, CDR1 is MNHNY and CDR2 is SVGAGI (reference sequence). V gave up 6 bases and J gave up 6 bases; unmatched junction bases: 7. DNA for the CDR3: TGTGCCAGCAGCTCTGACAGGGGAGGTCAGCCCCAGCATTTT. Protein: CASSSDRGGQPQHF.

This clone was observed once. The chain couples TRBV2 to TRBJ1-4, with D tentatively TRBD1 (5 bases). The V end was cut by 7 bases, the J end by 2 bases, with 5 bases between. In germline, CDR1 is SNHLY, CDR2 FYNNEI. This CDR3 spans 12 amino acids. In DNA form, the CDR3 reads TGTGCCAGCAAGGGGACTAATGAAAAACTGTTTTTT. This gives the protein CASKGTNEKLFF.

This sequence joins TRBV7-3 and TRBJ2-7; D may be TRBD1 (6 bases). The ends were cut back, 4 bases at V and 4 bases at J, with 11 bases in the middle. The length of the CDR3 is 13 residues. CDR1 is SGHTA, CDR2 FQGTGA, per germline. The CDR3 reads CASSSDRLYEQYF. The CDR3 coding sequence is TGTGCCAGCAGCTCCGACAGGCTGTACGAGCAGTACTTC.

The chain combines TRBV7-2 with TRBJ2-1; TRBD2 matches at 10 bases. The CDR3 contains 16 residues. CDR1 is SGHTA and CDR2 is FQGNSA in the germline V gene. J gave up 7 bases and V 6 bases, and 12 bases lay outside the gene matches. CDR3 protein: CASSLLESGGANEQFF. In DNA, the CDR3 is TGTGCCAGCAGTCTACTCGAGAGCGGGGGGGCAAATGAGCAGTTCTTC.

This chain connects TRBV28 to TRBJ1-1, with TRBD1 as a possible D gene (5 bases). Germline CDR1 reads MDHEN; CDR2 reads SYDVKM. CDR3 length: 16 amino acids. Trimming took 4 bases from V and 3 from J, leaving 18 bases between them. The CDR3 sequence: CASSSPLGGLDTEAFF. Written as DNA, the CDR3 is TGTGCCAGCAGTTCCCCTCTGGGGGGATTGGACACTGAAGCTTTCTTT.

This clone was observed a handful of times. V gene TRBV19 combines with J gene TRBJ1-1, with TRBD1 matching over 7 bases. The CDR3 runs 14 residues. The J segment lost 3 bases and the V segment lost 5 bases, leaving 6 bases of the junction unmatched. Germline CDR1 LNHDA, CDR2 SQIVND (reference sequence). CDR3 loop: CASSPRQGHTEAFF. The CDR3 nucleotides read TGTGCCAGTAGTCCTCGACAGGGACACACTGAAGCTTTCTTT.